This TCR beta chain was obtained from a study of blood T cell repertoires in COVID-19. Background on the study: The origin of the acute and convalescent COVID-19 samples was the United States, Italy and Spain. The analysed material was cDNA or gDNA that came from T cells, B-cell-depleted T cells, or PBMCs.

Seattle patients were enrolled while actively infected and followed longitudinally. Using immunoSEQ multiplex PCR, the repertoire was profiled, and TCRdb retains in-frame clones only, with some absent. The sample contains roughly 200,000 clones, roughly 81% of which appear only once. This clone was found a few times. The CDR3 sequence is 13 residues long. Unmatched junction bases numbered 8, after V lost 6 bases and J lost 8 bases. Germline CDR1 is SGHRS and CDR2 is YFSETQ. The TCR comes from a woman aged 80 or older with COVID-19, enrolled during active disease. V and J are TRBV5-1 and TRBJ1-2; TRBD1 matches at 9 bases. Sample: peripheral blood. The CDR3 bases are TGCGCCAGCAACGAACAGGGGGCGCAAGGCTACACCTTC. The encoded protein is CASNEQGAQGYTF.